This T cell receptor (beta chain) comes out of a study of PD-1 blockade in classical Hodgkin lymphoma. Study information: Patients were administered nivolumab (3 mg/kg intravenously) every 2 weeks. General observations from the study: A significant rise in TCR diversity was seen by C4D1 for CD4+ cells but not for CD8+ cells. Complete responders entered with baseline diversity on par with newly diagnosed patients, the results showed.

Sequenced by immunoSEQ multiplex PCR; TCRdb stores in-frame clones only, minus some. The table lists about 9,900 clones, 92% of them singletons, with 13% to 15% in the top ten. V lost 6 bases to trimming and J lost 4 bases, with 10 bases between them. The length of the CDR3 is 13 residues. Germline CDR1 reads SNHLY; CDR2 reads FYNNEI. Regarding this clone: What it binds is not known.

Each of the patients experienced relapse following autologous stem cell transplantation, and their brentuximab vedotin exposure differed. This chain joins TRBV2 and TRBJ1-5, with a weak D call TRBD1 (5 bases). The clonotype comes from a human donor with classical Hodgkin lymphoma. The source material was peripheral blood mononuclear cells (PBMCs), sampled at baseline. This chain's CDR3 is CASRGQSNQPQHF. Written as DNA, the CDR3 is TGTGCCAGCAGGGGGCAAAGTAATCAGCCCCAGCATTTT.